This T cell receptor beta chain was obtained from a study of T cell responses to AZD1222 COVID-19 vaccine. As to this clone: Its antigen remains unknown.

The CDR3 has 15 residues. The germline CDR1 and CDR2 sequences are SGHNT and YENEEA. V lost 1 base and J lost 8, with 14 bases in between. Broader study findings: White British people made up most donors, females outnumbered males, and clonal diversity was possibly underestimated. Repertoires were collected only later (after the peak T cell response had occurred). Baseline serostatus was positive in only six AZD1222 recipients.

TCRdb's table, derived via immunoSEQ multiplex PCR, lists solely in-frame clones and lacks some. The sample records more than 150,000 clones, around 90% being singletons. The V gene is TRBV11-3, the J gene TRBJ2-2; no reliable D call. Sequenced here: peripheral blood, sampled on day 0 of AZD1222 vaccination. The TCR originated in an adult in good health. CDR3 residues: CASSLGPGATGELFF. The CDR3 DNA sequence: TGTGCCAGCAGCTTAGGCCCCGGCGCCACTGGGGAGCTGTTTTTT.